This T cell receptor (beta chain) was recovered during a study of T cell changes during pregnancy in multiple sclerosis. Data came from immunoSEQ multiplex PCR; TCRdb stores just in-frame clones and leaves some out. Among roughly 110,000 clones listed, roughly 92% were seen once. Germline CDR1 is SGHTA and CDR2 is FQGTGA. The CDR3 has 14 amino acids. V lost 2 bases, J lost 4 bases, and 3 bases stayed unmatched. The count of this clone is one. The sample in question was peripheral blood, obtained in the third trimester of pregnancy. The chain couples TRBV7-3 to TRBJ2-3; 7 bases fit TRBD2. The sequence came from a female donor with multiple sclerosis, enrolled in a pregnancy study. CDR3 DNA: TGTGCCAGCAGCTTAGCGGGGGTTCCAGATACGCAGTATTTT. Translation gives CASSLAGVPDTQYF.